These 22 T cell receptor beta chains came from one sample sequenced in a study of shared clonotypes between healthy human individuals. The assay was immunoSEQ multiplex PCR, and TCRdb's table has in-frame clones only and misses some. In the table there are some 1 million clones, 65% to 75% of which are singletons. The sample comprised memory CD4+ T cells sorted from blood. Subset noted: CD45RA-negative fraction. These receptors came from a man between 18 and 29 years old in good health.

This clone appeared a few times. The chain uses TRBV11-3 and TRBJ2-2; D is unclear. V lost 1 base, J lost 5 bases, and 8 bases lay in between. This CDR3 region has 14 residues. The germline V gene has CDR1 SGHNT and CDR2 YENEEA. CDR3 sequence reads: CASSLGPTTGELFF. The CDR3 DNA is TGTGCCAGCAGCTTAGGCCCGACTACCGGGGAGCTGTTTTTT.

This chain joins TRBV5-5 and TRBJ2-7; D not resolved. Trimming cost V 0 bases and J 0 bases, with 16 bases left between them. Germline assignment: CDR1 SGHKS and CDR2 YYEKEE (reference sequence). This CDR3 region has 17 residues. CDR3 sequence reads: CASSLALLAISSYEQYF. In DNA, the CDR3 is TGTGCCAGCAGCTTGGCCTTGTTGGCGATTAGCTCCTACGAGCAGTACTTC. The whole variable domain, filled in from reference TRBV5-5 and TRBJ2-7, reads DAGVTQSPTHLIKTRGQQVTLRCSPISGHKSVSWYQQVLGQGPQFIFQYYEKEERGRGNFPDRFSARQFPNYSSELNVNALLLGDSALYLCASSLALLAISSYEQYFGPGTRLTVT.

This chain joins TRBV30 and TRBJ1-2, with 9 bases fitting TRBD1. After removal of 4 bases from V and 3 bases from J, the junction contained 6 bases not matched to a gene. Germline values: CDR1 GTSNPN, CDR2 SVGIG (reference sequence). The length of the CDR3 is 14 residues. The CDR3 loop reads CAWKTGGADYGYTF. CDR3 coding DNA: TGTGCCTGGAAAACAGGGGGCGCAGACTATGGCTACACCTTC.

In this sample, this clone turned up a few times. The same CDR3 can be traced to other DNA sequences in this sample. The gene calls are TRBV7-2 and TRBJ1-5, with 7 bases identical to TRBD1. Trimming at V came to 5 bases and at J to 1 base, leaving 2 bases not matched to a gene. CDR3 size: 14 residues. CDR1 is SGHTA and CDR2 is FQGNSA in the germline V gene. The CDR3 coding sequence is TGTGCCAGCAGCCCGACAGGGAGCAATCAGCCCCAGCATTTT. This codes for CASSPTGSNQPQHF.

The DNA for the CDR3 is TGCAGCGCGGTCGGACAGGGGGCAGATACGCAGTATTTT. Its translation is CSAVGQGADTQYF. This rearrangement joins TRBV29-1 to TRBJ2-3; TRBD1 matches 10 bases. Germline V lookup: CDR1 SQVTM, CDR2 ANQGSEA. Unmatched junction bases numbered 5, after V lost 7 bases and J lost 4 bases. The CDR3 totals 13 residues.

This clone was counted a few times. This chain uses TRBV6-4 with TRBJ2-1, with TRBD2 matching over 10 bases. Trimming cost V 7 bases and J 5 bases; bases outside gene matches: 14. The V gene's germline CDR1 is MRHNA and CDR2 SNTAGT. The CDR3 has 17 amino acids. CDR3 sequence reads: CASTPRASGREHNEQFF. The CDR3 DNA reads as TGTGCCAGCACCCCACGGGCTAGCGGGAGAGAGCACAATGAGCAGTTCTTC.

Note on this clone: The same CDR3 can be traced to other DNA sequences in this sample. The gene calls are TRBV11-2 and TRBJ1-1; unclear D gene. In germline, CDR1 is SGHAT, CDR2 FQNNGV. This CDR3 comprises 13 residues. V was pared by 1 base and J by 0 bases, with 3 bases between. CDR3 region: CASSLVLNTEAFF. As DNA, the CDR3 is TGTGCCAGCAGCTTAGTATTGAACACTGAAGCTTTCTTT.

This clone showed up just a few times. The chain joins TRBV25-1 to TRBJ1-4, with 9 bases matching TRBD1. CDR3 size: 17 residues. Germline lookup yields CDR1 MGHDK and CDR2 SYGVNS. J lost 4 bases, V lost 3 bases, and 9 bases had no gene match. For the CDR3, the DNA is TGTGCCAGCAGTGAGCTGTCGGGGACAGGGTTTAATGAAAAACTGTTTTTT. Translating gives CASSELSGTGFNEKLFF.

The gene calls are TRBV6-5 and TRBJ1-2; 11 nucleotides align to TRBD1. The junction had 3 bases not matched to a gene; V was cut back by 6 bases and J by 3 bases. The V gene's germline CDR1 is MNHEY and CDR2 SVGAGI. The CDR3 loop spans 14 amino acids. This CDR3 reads CASSWTGGDYGYTF. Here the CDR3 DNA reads TGTGCCAGCAGCTGGACAGGGGGCGACTATGGCTACACCTTC.

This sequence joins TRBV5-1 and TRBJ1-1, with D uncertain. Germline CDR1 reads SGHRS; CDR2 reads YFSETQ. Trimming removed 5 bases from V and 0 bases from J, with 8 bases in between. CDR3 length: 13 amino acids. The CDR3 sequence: CASRNGMNTEAFF. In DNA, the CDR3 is TGCGCCAGCAGAAACGGGATGAACACTGAAGCTTTCTTT.

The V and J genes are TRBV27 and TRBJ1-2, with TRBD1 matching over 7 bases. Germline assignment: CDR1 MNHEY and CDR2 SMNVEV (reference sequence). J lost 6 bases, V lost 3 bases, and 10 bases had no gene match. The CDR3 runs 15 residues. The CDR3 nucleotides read TGTGCCAGCAGTTTGAGAGACGGGACAGTGGATGGCTACACCTTC. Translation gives CASSLRDGTVDGYTF.

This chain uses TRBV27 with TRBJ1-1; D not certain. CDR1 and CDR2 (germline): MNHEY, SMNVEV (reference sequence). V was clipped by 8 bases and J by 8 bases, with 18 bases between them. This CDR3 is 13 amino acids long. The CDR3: CASSRKGSEEAFF. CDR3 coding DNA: TGTGCCAGCTCTCGGAAGGGTAGCGAAGAAGCTTTCTTT.

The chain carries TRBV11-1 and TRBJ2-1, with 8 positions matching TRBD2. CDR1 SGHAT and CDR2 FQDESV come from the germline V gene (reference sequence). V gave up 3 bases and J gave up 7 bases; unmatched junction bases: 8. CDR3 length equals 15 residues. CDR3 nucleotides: TGTGCCAGCAGCTTGCGAACGGGGGGGTGGAATGAGCAGTTCTTC. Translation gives CASSLRTGGWNEQFF.

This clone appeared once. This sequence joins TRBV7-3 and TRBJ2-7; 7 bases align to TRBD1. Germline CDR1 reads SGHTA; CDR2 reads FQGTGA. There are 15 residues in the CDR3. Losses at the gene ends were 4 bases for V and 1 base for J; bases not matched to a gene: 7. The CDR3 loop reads CASSYSGTESYEQYF. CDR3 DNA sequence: TGTGCCAGCAGCTACTCCGGGACAGAGTCCTACGAGCAGTACTTC.

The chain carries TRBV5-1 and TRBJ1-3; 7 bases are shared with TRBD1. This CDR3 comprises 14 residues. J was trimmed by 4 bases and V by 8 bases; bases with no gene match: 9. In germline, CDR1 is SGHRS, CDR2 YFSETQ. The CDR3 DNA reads TGCGCCAGTGGACAGGATCCAGCGGGAAACACCATATATTTT. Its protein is CASGQDPAGNTIYF.

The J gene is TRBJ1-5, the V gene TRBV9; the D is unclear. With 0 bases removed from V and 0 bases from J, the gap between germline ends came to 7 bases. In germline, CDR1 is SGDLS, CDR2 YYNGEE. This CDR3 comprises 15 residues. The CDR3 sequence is CASSVGIDSNQPQHF. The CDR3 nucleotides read TGTGCCAGCAGCGTAGGGATTGATAGCAATCAGCCCCAGCATTTT.

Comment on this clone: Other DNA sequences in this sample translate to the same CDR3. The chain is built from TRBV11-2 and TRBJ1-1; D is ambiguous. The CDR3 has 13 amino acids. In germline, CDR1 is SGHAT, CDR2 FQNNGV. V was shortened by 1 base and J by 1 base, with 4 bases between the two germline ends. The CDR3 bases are TGTGCCAGCAGCTTAGCCAGGAACACTGAAGCTTTCTTT. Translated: CASSLARNTEAFF.

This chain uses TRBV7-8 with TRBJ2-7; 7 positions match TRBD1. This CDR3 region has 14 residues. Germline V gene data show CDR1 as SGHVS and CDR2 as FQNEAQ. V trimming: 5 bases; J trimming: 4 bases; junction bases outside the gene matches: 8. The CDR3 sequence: CASSRDSPTYEQYF. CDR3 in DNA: TGTGCCAGCAGCCGGGACAGCCCAACATACGAGCAGTACTTC.

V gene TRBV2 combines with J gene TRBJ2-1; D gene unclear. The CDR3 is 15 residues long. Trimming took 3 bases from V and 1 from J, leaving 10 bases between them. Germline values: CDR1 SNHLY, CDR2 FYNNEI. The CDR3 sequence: CASSDQGVSYNEQFF. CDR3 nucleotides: TGTGCCAGCAGTGATCAAGGTGTTTCCTACAATGAGCAGTTCTTC.

In nucleotides, the CDR3 is TGCGCCAGCAGCACGACTAGCGGGGACTACAATGAGCAGTTCTTC. Its protein is CASSTTSGDYNEQFF. The rearrangement links TRBV5-1 to TRBJ2-1; 11 bases fit TRBD2. The trim removed 4 bases at V and 3 bases at J, leaving 3 bases unmatched. From germline, CDR1 is SGHRS and CDR2 YFSETQ. The CDR3 extends over 15 amino acids.

In nucleotides, the CDR3 is TGTGCCAGCAGCTACGCCGTTTCGGTAGATACGCAGTATTTT. Translated, it gives CASSYAVSVDTQYF. The gene calls are TRBV5-8 and TRBJ2-3; no reliable D call. Trimming removed 3 bases at V and 5 bases at J, with 13 bases between. The germline V gene has CDR1 SGHTS and CDR2 YDEGEE. This CDR3 is 14 amino acids long.

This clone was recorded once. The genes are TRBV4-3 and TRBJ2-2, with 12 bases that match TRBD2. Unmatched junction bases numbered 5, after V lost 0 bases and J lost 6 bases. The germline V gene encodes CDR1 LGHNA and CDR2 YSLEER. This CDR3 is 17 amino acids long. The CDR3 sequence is CASSQETSGSYSGELFF. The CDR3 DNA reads TGCGCCAGCAGCCAAGAGACTAGCGGGAGTTATTCCGGGGAGCTGTTTTTT.